The clone carrying this T cell receptor (beta chain) occurred a few times. Its antigen is as yet unknown. An equimolar mix of two oligonucleotides served as the beta constant-region primer for TRBC1 and TRBC2. Nested alpha and beta constant-region primers with the SP2 primer drove four PCR rounds on ligated cDNA. TCRdb re-called the UMI-ligation and nested PCR reads through MiXCR, storing one row per CDR3 protein. Among around 83,000 distinct CDR3 sequences listed, around 11% were seen once. Cells stained for CD3, CD4, CD8, CD45RA, CD27 and viability were sorted into four CD45RA/CD27 subsets. In germline, CDR1 is SGHRS, CDR2 YFSETQ. This CDR3 is 16 amino acids long. With V trimmed by 4 bases and J by 7 bases, 9 bases remained unmatched. These data originate in a study of naive and memory T cell subsets. Findings of the study overall: Over 85% of naive TCR sequences appeared only once, unlike memory subsets. A few larger clonotypes appeared in naive repertoires, especially CD8, possibly memory cells re-expressing CD45RA. Naive and memory repertoire findings lacked a ground truth for validation.

V usage is TRBV5-1 and J usage is TRBJ2-1; 12 nucleotides match TRBD2. The sequenced sample consisted of naive CD4+ T cells from blood. This TCR was recovered from a human donor in good health. CDR3 loop: CASSPYPSGGGNEQFF. CDR3 bases: TGCGCCAGCAGCCCTTATCCTAGCGGGGGGGGAAATGAGCAGTTCTTC.